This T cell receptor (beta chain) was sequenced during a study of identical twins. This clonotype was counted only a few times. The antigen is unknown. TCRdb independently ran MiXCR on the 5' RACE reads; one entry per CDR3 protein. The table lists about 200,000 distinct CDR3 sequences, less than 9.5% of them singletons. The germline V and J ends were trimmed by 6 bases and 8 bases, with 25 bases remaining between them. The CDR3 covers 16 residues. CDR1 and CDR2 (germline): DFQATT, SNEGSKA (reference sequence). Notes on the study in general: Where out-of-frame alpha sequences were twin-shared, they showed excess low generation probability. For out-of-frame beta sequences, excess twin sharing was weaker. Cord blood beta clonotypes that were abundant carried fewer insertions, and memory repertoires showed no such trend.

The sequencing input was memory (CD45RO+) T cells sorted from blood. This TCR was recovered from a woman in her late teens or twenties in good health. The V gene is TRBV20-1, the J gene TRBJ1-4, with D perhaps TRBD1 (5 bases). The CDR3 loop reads CSAQMPGISVGEKLFF. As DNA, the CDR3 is TGCAGTGCCCAGATGCCAGGGATTAGCGTAGGGGAAAAACTGTTTTTT.